This record concerns one T cell receptor beta chain sequence. The target antigen is unknown. These data are taken from a study of T cell responses to AZD1222 COVID-19 vaccine. Whole-study findings and limits: At study baseline, merely more than 5 AZD1222 recipients were seropositive. In the spike-specific TCR repertoire, nearly half reportedly target unmutated variant regions.

The repertoire was sequenced with immunoSEQ multiplex PCR; TCRdb's copy has only in-frame clones and lacks some. The profile shows roughly 120,000 clones, 81% of them singletons. The receptor was derived from an adult in good health. This specimen was peripheral blood, taken on day 0 of AZD1222 vaccination.

CDR3 sequence (DNA): TGTGCCAGCAGTTTATTCCCAGCCCGCCGATACGAGCAGTACTTC. It specifies CASSLFPARRYEQYF. The chain carries TRBV28 and TRBJ2-7; D is unresolved. Between the trimmed V and J ends, which lost 1 base and 4 bases, there was a span of 14 bases. The CDR3 sequence is 15 residues long. The V gene's germline CDR1 is MDHEN and CDR2 SYDVKM.